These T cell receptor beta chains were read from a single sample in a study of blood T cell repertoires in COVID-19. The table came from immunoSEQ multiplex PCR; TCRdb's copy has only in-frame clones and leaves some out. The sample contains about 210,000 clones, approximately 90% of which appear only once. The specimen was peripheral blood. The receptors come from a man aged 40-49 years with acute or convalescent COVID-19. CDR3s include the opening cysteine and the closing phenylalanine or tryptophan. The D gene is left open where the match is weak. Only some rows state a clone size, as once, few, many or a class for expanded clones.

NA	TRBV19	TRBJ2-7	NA	CASSFGDTRGPEQYF	TGTGCCAGTAGTTTTGGGGACACCAGGGGCCCCGAGCAGTACTTC
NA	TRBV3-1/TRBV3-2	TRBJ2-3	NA	CASSQSWGLDTDTQYF	TGTGCCAGCAGCCAAAGCTGGGGACTCGACACAGATACGCAGTATTTT
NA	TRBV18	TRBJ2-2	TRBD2	CASSPSSGGSAGELFF	TGTGCCAGCTCACCAAGTTCAGGCGGGAGTGCGGGGGAGCTGTTTTTT
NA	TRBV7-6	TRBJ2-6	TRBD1	CASSLDPRGPGANVLTF	TGTGCCAGCAGCTTAGACCCCAGGGGGCCTGGGGCCAACGTCCTGACTTTC
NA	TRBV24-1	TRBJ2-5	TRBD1	CATSDLGTGDSETQYF	TGTGCCACCAGTGATTTGGGGACAGGGGATTCGGAGACCCAGTACTTC
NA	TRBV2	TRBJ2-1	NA	CASSEGRDTFYNEQFF	TGTGCCAGCAGTGAAGGTAGGGACACCTTCTACAATGAGCAGTTCTTC
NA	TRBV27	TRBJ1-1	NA	CASSSWANRNTEAFF	TGTGCCAGCAGTAGCTGGGCAAATAGGAACACTGAAGCTTTCTTT
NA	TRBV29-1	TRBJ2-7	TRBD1	CSVPGQGWPYEQYF	TGCAGCGTTCCGGGACAGGGGTGGCCCTACGAGCAGTACTTC
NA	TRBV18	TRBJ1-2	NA	CASSLDSNYGYTF	TGTGCCAGCTCGCTCGACAGTAACTATGGCTACACCTTC
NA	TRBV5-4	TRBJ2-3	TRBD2	CASSLSGGGTDTQYF	TGTGCCAGCAGCTTGAGCGGGGGGGGCACAGATACGCAGTATTTT
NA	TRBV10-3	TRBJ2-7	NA	CAISEGGRAPYEQYF	TGTGCCATCAGTGAGGGGGGCAGGGCCCCCTACGAGCAGTACTTC
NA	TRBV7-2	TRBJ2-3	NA	CASSFGRGSTDTQYF	TGTGCCAGCAGCTTTGGACGGGGTAGCACAGATACGCAGTATTTT
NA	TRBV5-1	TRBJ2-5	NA	CASSLGQGGETQYF	TGCGCCAGCAGCTTGGGACAGGGAGGAGAGACCCAGTACTTC
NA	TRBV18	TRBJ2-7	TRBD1	CASSPLRGRPGQGYEQYF	TGTGCCAGCTCACCACTTAGGGGGAGACCGGGACAGGGGTACGAGCAGTACTTC
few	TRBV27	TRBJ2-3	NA	CASSLWPPSTDTQYF	TGTGCCAGCAGTTTATGGCCCCCCAGCACAGATACGCAGTATTTT
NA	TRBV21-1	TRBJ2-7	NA	CASSSWTSGSHEQYF	TGTGCCAGCAGCTCTTGGACTAGCGGGAGTCACGAGCAGTACTTC
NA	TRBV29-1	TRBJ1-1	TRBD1	CSVLYRTGGNTEAFF	TGCAGCGTCCTCTACCGGACAGGGGGTAACACTGAAGCTTTCTTT
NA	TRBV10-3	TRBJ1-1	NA	CAIAPGNTEAFF	TGTGCCATTGCACCCGGGAACACTGAAGCTTTCTTT
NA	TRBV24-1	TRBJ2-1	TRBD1	CATSDLNSGTGDNEQFF	TGTGCCACCAGTGATTTAAATTCCGGGACAGGGGACAATGAGCAGTTCTTC
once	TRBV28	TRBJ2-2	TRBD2	CASSFPLGTSPLNTGELFF	TGTGCCAGCAGTTTCCCCCTAGGGACTAGCCCACTAAACACCGGGGAGCTGTTTTTT
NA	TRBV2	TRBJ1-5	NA	CASSRQVLGQPQHF	TGTGCCAGCAGTCGACAGGTTTTGGGTCAGCCCCAGCATTTT
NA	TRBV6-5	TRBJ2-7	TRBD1	CASSYSRTGGSYEQYF	TGTGCCAGCAGTTACAGCCGGACAGGGGGCTCCTACGAGCAGTACTTC
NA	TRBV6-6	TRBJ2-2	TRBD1	CASSYSDRGPTGELFF	TGTGCCAGCAGTTACTCGGACAGGGGTCCCACCGGGGAGCTGTTTTTT
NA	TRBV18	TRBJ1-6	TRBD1	CASSPGDSYNSPLHF	TGTGCCAGCTCACCAGGGGACAGCTATAATTCACCCCTCCACTTT
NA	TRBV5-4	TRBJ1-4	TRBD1	CASSGQANEKLFF	TGTGCCAGCAGCGGACAGGCGAATGAAAAACTGTTTTTT
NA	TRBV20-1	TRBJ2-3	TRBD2	CSAWTSAQYF	TGCAGTGCTTGGACTAGCGCGCAGTATTTT
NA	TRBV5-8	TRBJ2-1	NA	CAGRASGTTPYYNEQFF	TGTGCCGGCAGAGCATCAGGAACCACCCCTTACTACAATGAGCAGTTCTTC
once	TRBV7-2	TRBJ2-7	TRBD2	CASSPAGGYEQYF	TGTGCCAGCAGTCCGGCGGGAGGCTACGAGCAGTACTTC
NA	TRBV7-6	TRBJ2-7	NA	CASSPSYEQYF	TGTGCCAGCAGCCCGTCCTACGAGCAGTACTTC
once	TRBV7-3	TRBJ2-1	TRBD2	CASSFLAGGRNEQFF	TGTGCCAGCAGCTTTCTAGCGGGAGGGAGAAATGAGCAGTTCTTC
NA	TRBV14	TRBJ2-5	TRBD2	CASSQVPAPGTSRIETQYF	TGTGCCAGCAGCCAAGTTCCCGCGCCCGGGACTAGTCGGATAGAGACCCAGTACTTC
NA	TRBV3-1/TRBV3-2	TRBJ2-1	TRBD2	CASSRSGSISEQFF	TGTGCCAGCAGCCGTAGCGGGAGCATTAGTGAGCAGTTCTTC
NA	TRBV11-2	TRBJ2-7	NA	CASSLDVWGPTGQPSYEQYF	TGTGCCAGCAGCTTAGATGTCTGGGGACCGACAGGACAACCTTCCTACGAGCAGTACTTC
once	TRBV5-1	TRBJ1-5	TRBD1	CASSRTGGSNQPQHF	TGCGCCAGCAGCCGGACAGGTGGGAGCAATCAGCCCCAGCATTTT
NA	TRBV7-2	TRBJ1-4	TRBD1	CASSLHLGDRVNEKLFF	TGTGCCAGCAGCTTACACCTCGGGGACAGGGTTAATGAAAAACTGTTTTTT
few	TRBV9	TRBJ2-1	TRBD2	CASSVDGAGREQFF	TGTGCCAGCAGCGTAGATGGAGCGGGGCGTGAGCAGTTCTTC